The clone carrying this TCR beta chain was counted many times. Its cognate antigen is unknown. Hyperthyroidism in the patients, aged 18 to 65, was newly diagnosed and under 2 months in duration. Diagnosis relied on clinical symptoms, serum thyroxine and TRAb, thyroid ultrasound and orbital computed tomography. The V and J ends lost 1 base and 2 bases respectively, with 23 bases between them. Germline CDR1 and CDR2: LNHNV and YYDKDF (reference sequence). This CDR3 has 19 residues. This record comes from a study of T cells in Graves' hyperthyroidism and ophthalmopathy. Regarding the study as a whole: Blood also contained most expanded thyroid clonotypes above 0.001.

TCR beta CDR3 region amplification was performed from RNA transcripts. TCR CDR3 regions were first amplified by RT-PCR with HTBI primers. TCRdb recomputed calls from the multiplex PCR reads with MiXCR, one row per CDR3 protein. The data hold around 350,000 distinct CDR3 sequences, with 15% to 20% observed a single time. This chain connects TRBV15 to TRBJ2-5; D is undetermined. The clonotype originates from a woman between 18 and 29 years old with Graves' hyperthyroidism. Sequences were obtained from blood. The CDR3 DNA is TGTGCCACCAGCAGAGGTTCCCCAGTCTGGGCCCTGGGGCAAGAGACCCAGTACTTC. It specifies CATSRGSPVWALGQETQYF. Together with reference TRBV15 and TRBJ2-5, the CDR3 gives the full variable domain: DAMVIQNPRYQVTQFGKPVTLSCSQTLNHNVMYWYQQKSSQAPKLLFHYYDKDFNNEADTPDNFQSRRPNTSFCFLDIRSPGLGDTAMYLCATSRGSPVWALGQETQYFGPGTRLLVL.